This T cell receptor (beta chain) came from a study of shared clonotypes between healthy human individuals. Study-level findings and limits: Memory subsets had estimated richness that was generally smaller than that of naive subsets. Non-shared clonotypes were found to have lower generation probabilities than the clonotypes that were shared by all four of the sorted-subset donors.

This CDR3 is built from 13 residues. With 5 bases clipped from V and 6 bases from J, the junction kept 5 bases outside the gene matches. Looked up from germline, CDR1 is SGHVS and CDR2 is FQNEAQ. Splitting the CD4+ cells yielded a CD45RA+ naive subset and a CD45RA-negative memory subset. The repertoire was sequenced with immunoSEQ multiplex PCR; TCRdb's copy has only in-frame clones and lacks some. The sample contains 1,100,000 or so clones, approximately 78% of which appear only once. Details on this clone: What it binds is unknown.

The J gene is TRBJ2-7, the V gene TRBV7-8; the match to TRBD2 covers 9 bases. This sequence was found in a man aged 18 to 29 in good health. Some clones in this sample may be carry-over from other donors' samples. Sample: memory CD4+ T cells from PBMCs. Subset in this sample: CD45RA-negative fraction. The CDR3 DNA reads as TGTGCCAGCAGCCAAGGACTAGCGCGCGAGCAGTACTTC. Residues: CASSQGLAREQYF.